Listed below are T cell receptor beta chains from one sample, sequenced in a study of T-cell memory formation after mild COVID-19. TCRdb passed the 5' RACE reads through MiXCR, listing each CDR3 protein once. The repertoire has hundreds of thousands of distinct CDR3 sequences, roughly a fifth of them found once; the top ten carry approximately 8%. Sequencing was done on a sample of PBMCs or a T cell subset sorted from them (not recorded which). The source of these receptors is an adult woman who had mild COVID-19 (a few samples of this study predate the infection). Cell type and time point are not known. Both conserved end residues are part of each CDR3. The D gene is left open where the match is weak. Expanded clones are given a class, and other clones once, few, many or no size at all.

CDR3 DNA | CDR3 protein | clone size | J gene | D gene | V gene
TGCAGTGGGAACCGGTTGAACACTGAAGCTTTCTTT | CSGNRLNTEAFF | few | TRBJ1-1 | - | TRBV20-1
TGTGCCAGCAGCCTACTCGCGGGACAGGGTGGCTACGAGCAGTACTTC | CASSLLAGQGGYEQYF | few | TRBJ2-7 | TRBD1 | TRBV6-5
TGTGCCAGCAGCTTAGTCAGGATGAACACTGAAGCTTTCTTT | CASSLVRMNTEAFF | few | TRBJ1-1 | - | TRBV7-9
TGTGCCAGCTCACCACATGAGGGGCTCTCCACTGAAGCTTTCTTT | CASSPHEGLSTEAFF | - | TRBJ1-1 | - | TRBV18
TGCGCCAGCAGGCCCGGAGGAGACGGCTACACCTTC | CASRPGGDGYTF | - | TRBJ1-2 | - | TRBV5-1
TGTGCCAGCAGCTTAGACCGGACTAGCGGGATGGGTTACAATGAGCAGTTCTTC | CASSLDRTSGMGYNEQFF | few | TRBJ2-1 | TRBD2 | TRBV7-8
TGCAGTGCTGGACTAGCGGGAGGGGACAATGAGCAGTTCTTC | CSAGLAGGDNEQFF | - | TRBJ2-1 | TRBD2 | TRBV20-1
TGTGCCAACAACCGGGACAGGGGGCCGTTCTCCTACGAGCAGTACTTC | CANNRDRGPFSYEQYF | - | TRBJ2-7 | TRBD1 | TRBV6-2/TRBV6-3
TGCGCCAGCAGCTGGAGGGGGCACTCTACGGACACTGAAGCTTTCTTT | CASSWRGHSTDTEAFF | - | TRBJ1-1 | TRBD1 | TRBV5-1
TGTGCCTGGAAAGGGCTAGGGGACATTCAGTACTTC | CAWKGLGDIQYF | few | TRBJ2-4 | - | TRBV30
TGTGCCAGCAGCGTAGAGATGGGTCGATTCGACGAGCAGTACTTC | CASSVEMGRFDEQYF | - | TRBJ2-7 | - | TRBV9
TGTGCCAGTAGTCCAGGGGCAGCTGGGGCCAACGTCCTGACTTTC | CASSPGAAGANVLTF | - | TRBJ2-6 | - | TRBV19
TGTGCCAGCTCACCATCTACAGCTTACGAGCAGTACTTC | CASSPSTAYEQYF | - | TRBJ2-7 | - | TRBV18
TGCGCCAGCAGCTACCGGACAGAAAACAATGAGCAGTTCTTC | CASSYRTENNEQFF | few | TRBJ2-1 | - | TRBV5-1
TGTGCCAGCAGGGACCTAGCGGGAGCAACAGATACGCAGTATTTT | CASRDLAGATDTQYF | many | TRBJ2-3 | TRBD2 | TRBV12-3/TRBV12-4
TGCGCCAGCAGCCCCAGGAGCGGGAACACCGGGGAGCTGTTTTTT | CASSPRSGNTGELFF | - | TRBJ2-2 | - | TRBV4-1
TGTGCCAGCAGTTACGTAACAGGTCAGCACGAGCAGTACTTC | CASSYVTGQHEQYF | - | TRBJ2-7 | - | TRBV6-5
TGTGCCAGCAGCCCCCGGACTAGCGGGAGGGGGGAGTTCTTC | CASSPRTSGRGEFF | - | TRBJ2-1 | TRBD2 | TRBV3-1
TGTGCCACCAGTGATCTCAGGGACAGGGGAACCAATGAGCAGTTCTTC | CATSDLRDRGTNEQFF | few | TRBJ2-1 | TRBD1 | TRBV24-1
TGTGCCAGCAGCGCTGGGGACAGTTCGAATGAGCAGTTCTTC | CASSAGDSSNEQFF | - | TRBJ2-1 | TRBD1 | TRBV9
TGTGCCAGTAGTCGTGACTCGAGCTCCTACGAGCAGTACTTC | CASSRDSSSYEQYF | - | TRBJ2-7 | - | TRBV19
TGCGCCAGCAGCCAAAACAGGGTGGGGAATTCACCCCTCCACTTT | CASSQNRVGNSPLHF | - | TRBJ1-6 | - | TRBV4-3
TGTGCCTGGAGTGTTAAGGGAAGGAACACTGAAGCTTTCTTT | CAWSVKGRNTEAFF | few | TRBJ1-1 | - | TRBV30
TGTGCCAGCAGCTCCCATTATTTGGACACTGAAGCTTTCTTT | CASSSHYLDTEAFF | - | TRBJ1-1 | - | TRBV7-8
TGCGCCAGCAGCCAGGGACTAGCGGCATCCTACGAGCAGTACTTC | CASSQGLAASYEQYF | - | TRBJ2-7 | TRBD2 | TRBV4-1
TGCAGTGCCACCGGGACAGGGGACCAAGAGACCCAGTACTTC | CSATGTGDQETQYF | few | TRBJ2-5 | TRBD1 | TRBV20-1
TGTGCCAGCAGATCAGACAGGGTAGCCATTAACTATGGCTACACCTTC | CASRSDRVAINYGYTF | - | TRBJ1-2 | TRBD1 | TRBV25-1
TGTGCCAGCAGCTTAACTAGCGTGGACACAGATACGCAGTATTTT | CASSLTSVDTDTQYF | - | TRBJ2-3 | TRBD2 | TRBV7-6
TGCAGCGTCAGGGGGGGGACAGGGGACACCGGGGAGCTGTTTTTT | CSVRGGTGDTGELFF | few | TRBJ2-2 | TRBD1 | TRBV29-1
TGTGCCAGCAGTTACGACAGGGGGCTAACGAGAGGCACTGAAGCTTTCTTT | CASSYDRGLTRGTEAFF | few | TRBJ1-1 | TRBD1 | TRBV6-5
TGTGCCAGCAGTTCGCTCGGGAGTATGGACGAGCAGTACTTC | CASSSLGSMDEQYF | few | TRBJ2-7 | - | TRBV12-3/TRBV12-4
TGCAGTGCTAGAGATCTAGCTAGCGATTACAATGAGCAGTTCTTC | CSARDLASDYNEQFF | - | TRBJ2-1 | - | TRBV20-1
TGTGCCAGCAGCTGGACAGGGGGCCCCTTTCAGTTCTTC | CASSWTGGPFQFF | - | TRBJ2-1 | TRBD1 | TRBV7-2
TGTGCCAGCAGTTGGGGCAGGGACTACGAGCAGTACTTC | CASSWGRDYEQYF | - | TRBJ2-7 | - | TRBV27
TGTGCCAGCAGTTCTACAGGGGGTATGAACACTGAAGCTTTCTTT | CASSSTGGMNTEAFF | - | TRBJ1-1 | TRBD1 | TRBV6-5
TGCAGTGCTAGCCCCGGGACTAGCTCGGCAGATACGCAGTATTTT | CSASPGTSSADTQYF | few | TRBJ2-3 | TRBD2 | TRBV20-1
TGCGCCAGCAGCGTCCCCGGACAGGGCCTTGAAAAACTGTTTTTT | CASSVPGQGLEKLFF | - | TRBJ1-4 | TRBD1 | TRBV5-1
TGTGCCAGCGGGGGGCCCCACACCGGGGAGCTGTTTTTT | CASGGPHTGELFF | - | TRBJ2-2 | - | TRBV3-1
TGTGCCAGCAGCTTAGCTCGGCTAGCGGGGCCATCTAGCACAGATACGCAGTATTTT | CASSLARLAGPSSTDTQYF | - | TRBJ2-3 | TRBD2 | TRBV7-9
TGTGCCAGCAGTTTCTACCCCATAGCGGGCCAAACTAATCGACCCGGGGAGCTGTTTTTT | CASSFYPIAGQTNRPGELFF | - | TRBJ2-2 | TRBD2 | TRBV11-2
TGCAGCGCAAAAAGGGCGGTCGCGAACACCGGGGAGCTGTTTTTT | CSAKRAVANTGELFF | - | TRBJ2-2 | - | TRBV29-1
TGTGCCAGCAGCCGCGGACTGAGCTCCTACGAGCAGTACTTC | CASSRGLSSYEQYF | many | TRBJ2-7 | - | TRBV7-2
TGTGCCAGCAGTGGGACCCACGAGCAGTACTTC | CASSGTHEQYF | - | TRBJ2-7 | - | TRBV2
TGTGCCAGCAGCGTAGCAGCTAGTTCAACTGAAGCTTTCTTT | CASSVAASSTEAFF | few | TRBJ1-1 | - | TRBV9
TGTGCCAGCAGCTCGCAGCGGGAGAGGGATTACGAGCAGTACTTC | CASSSQRERDYEQYF | - | TRBJ2-7 | TRBD2 | TRBV7-2
TGTGCCAGCAGTTTCACAGGGGATTGGGCCAAAAACATTCAGTACTTC | CASSFTGDWAKNIQYF | - | TRBJ2-4 | TRBD1 | TRBV12-3/TRBV12-4
TGTGCCAGCAGCCAAGGGGGCCCCCAATATGGCTACACCTTC | CASSQGGPQYGYTF | few | TRBJ1-2 | - | TRBV4-2